What follows is one T cell receptor (beta chain) and its context. No antigen is known for it. TCR alpha and beta CDR3 regions were amplified from RNA using iRepertoire nested multiplex PCR. From the multiplex PCR reads, TCRdb called clonotypes with MiXCR, one entry per CDR3 protein. The repertoire holds more than 300,000 distinct CDR3 sequences, with about two fifths as singletons. These data belong to a study of glioma-infiltrating T cells. Germline-derived CDR1 and CDR2 are MNHEY and SVGEGT. V lost 5 bases to trimming and J lost 0 bases, with 5 bases between them. CDR3 length: 13 amino acids. Notes on the study in general: Patients with low tissue-blood divergence carried a signature set of shared blood CDR3 motifs. Only very few CDR3 sequences appeared in both tissue and blood.

The source material was glioma tissue, nonneoplastic brain tissue, or PBMCs (not recorded which). The chain combines TRBV6-2 or TRBV6-3 with TRBJ2-1; D not resolved. This TCR was recovered from a human donor with low-grade glioma or glioblastoma, undergoing nonglioma brain surgery, or in good health (not recorded which). CDR3 DNA: TGTGCCAGCAGTAGGAACTCCTACAATGAGCAGTTCTTC. This codes for CASSRNSYNEQFF.